The rows below give T cell receptor beta chains drawn from one sample of a study of T cells in Graves' hyperthyroidism and ophthalmopathy. TCRdb re-analysed the multiplex PCR reads in MiXCR, keeping a single row per CDR3 protein. Here the sample spans around 420,000 distinct CDR3 sequences, around a sixth being singletons. The sequenced sample consisted of blood. The receptors were gathered from a woman between 18 and 29 years old with Graves' hyperthyroidism. Both conserved end residues are part of each CDR3. The D gene is left open where the match is weak.

d_call | j_call | v_call | cdr3_aa
. | TRBJ1-5 | TRBV19 | CASSIGVLNQPQHF
TRBD1 | TRBJ2-1 | TRBV2 | CASSVKTGCITYNEQFF
. | TRBJ1-2 | TRBV10-3 | CATHHTEGGYTF
. | TRBJ1-2 | TRBV20-1 | CSARQGAKGYTF
. | TRBJ2-5 | TRBV12-3/TRBV12-4 | CASSLVLAQETQYF
. | TRBJ2-1 | TRBV7-9 | CASSLHGDEQFF
. | TRBJ1-1 | TRBV18 | CASFLRALGEMNTEAFF
TRBD2 | TRBJ2-1 | TRBV3-1 | CAAAAAGGGNEQFF
. | TRBJ2-7 | TRBV20-1 | CSARSPGQWGGEQYF
TRBD1 | TRBJ2-1 | TRBV29-1 | CSARTGSYNEQFF
TRBD2 | TRBJ2-5 | TRBV19 | CASSPISTSGVSETQYF
TRBD2 | TRBJ2-1 | TRBV2 | CASNIAGGLNEQFF
. | TRBJ1-5 | TRBV24-1 | CATSDSGPRGQPQHF
. | TRBJ1-1 | TRBV20-1 | CSARGSPGQMNTEAFF
TRBD2 | TRBJ2-7 | TRBV12-3/TRBV12-4 | CASTPGGLSYEQYF
TRBD2 | TRBJ2-1 | TRBV6-1 | CASSEVIRTSAYNEQFF